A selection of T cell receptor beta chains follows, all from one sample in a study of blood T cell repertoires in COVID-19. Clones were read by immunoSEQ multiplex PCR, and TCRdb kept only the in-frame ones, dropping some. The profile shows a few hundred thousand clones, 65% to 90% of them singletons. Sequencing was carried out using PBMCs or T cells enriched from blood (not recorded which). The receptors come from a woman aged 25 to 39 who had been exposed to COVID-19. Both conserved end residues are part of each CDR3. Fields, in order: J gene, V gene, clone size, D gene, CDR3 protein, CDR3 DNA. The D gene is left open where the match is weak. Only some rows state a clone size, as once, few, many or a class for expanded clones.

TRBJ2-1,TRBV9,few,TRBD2,CASSAAGGLTYNEQFF,TGTGCCAGCAGCGCCGCGGGGGGGCTTACATACAATGAGCAGTTCTTC
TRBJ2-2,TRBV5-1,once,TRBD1,CASSSPGQVTGELFF,TGCGCCAGCAGCTCGCCGGGACAGGTTACGGGGGAGCTGTTTTTT
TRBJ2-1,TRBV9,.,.,CASSAPPYEEQFF,TGTGCCAGCAGCGCCCCTCCGTATGAGGAGCAGTTCTTC
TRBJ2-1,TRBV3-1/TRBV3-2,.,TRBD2,CASSFSPAGGKIYNEQFF,TGTGCCAGCAGCTTTAGCCCAGCGGGGGGGAAGATATACAATGAGCAGTTCTTC
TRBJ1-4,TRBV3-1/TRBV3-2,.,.,CASSQDRNSREKLFF,TGTGCCAGCAGCCAAGATAGGAACAGTAGGGAAAAACTGTTTTTT
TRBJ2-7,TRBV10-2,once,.,CASSESRVHEQYF,TGCGCCAGCAGTGAGTCCAGGGTCCACGAGCAGTACTTC
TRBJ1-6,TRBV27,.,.,CASSFRNYNSPLHF,TGTGCCAGCAGTTTCAGGAACTATAATTCACCCCTCCACTTT
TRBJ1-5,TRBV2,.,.,CASRARVRDSQPQHF,TGTGCCAGCAGGGCGAGGGTTCGTGATAGTCAGCCCCAGCATTTT
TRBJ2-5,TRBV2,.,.,CASSVLGRQTQYF,TGTGCCAGCAGTGTTTTGGGGAGACAGACCCAGTACTTC
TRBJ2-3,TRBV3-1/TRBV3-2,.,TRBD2,CASSRTLAGGWDTQYF,TGTGCCAGCAGCCGCACACTAGCGGGGGGGTGGGATACGCAGTATTTT
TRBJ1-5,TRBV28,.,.,CASSDYSNQPQHF,TGTGCCAGCAGCGACTATAGCAATCAGCCCCAGCATTTT
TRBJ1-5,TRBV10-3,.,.,CARTRTVSNQPQHF,TGTGCCAGGACCCGGACAGTTAGCAATCAGCCCCAGCATTTT
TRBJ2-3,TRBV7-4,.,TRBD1,CASSLRSGGRTDTQYF,TGTGCCAGCAGCTTACGCTCAGGGGGACGCACAGATACGCAGTATTTT
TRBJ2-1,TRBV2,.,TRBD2,CASSEAGGTGNEQFF,TGTGCCAGCAGTGAGGCGGGGGGAACCGGGAATGAGCAGTTCTTC
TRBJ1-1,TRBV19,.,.,CASSIDRLGTEAFF,TGTGCCAGTAGTATAGACAGGTTAGGTACTGAAGCTTTCTTT
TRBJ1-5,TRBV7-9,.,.,CASSLVRAGEYQPQHF,TGTGCCAGCAGCTTAGTACGGGCCGGGGAGTATCAGCCCCAGCATTTT
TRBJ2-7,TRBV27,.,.,CASSAQGPYEQYF,TGTGCCAGCAGTGCCCAGGGGCCCTACGAGCAGTACTTC
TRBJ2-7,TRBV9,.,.,CASSPAEETVTYEQYF,TGTGCCAGCAGCCCAGCGGAGGAAACCGTAACCTACGAGCAGTACTTC
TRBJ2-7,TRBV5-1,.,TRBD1,CASRGTEASYEQYF,TGCGCCAGCAGGGGGACAGAGGCCTCCTACGAGCAGTACTTC
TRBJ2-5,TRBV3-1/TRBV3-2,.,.,CASSQVFTKAVGGTQYF,TGTGCCAGCAGCCAAGTTTTTACCAAAGCCGTGGGGGGGACCCAGTACTTC
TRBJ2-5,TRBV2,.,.,CASRGRETQYF,TGTGCCAGCAGGGGGCGGGAGACCCAGTACTTC
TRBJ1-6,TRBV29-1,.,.,CSARAGDYSPLHF,TGCAGCGCCAGGGCAGGGGATTATTCACCCCTCCACTTT
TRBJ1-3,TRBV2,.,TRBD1,CASSERTGGPLGNTIYF,TGTGCCAGCAGTGAACGTACAGGGGGGCCTTTGGGAAACACCATATATTTT
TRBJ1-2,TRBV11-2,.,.,CASSKVGLSDGYTF,TGTGCCAGCAGCAAGGTGGGCCTTTCCGACGGCTACACCTTC
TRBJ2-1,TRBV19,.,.,CASSIVASVYNEQFF,TGTGCCAGTAGTATAGTGGCATCAGTCTACAATGAGCAGTTCTTC
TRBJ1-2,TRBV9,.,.,CASTTGYGDYGYTF,TGTGCCAGCACCACAGGGTACGGTGACTATGGCTACACCTTC
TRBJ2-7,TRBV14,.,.,CASSPPTGWAPYEQYF,TGTGCCAGCAGCCCCCCGACAGGTTGGGCACCGTACGAGCAGTACTTC
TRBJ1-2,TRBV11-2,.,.,CASSLVDWRVPQKKDGYTF,TGTGCCAGCAGCTTAGTGGATTGGAGGGTGCCGCAGAAAAAAGACGGCTACACCTTC
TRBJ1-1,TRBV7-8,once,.,CASSHRAGTEAFF,TGTGCCAGCAGCCATAGGGCGGGCACTGAAGCTTTCTTT
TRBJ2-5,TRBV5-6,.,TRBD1,CASSAGQGRQTQYF,TGTGCCAGCAGCGCGGGACAGGGGAGGCAGACCCAGTACTTC
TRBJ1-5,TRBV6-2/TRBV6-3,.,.,CASSYREFSNQPQHF,TGTGCCAGCAGTTACAGGGAGTTTAGCAATCAGCCCCAGCATTTT
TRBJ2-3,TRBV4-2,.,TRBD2,CASSPSPLRGGDTQYF,TGTGCCAGCAGCCCCTCCCCCTTGCGGGGGGGAGATACGCAGTATTTT
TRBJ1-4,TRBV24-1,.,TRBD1,CATRDRTVPQNEKLFF,TGTGCCACCAGGGACAGGACAGTCCCTCAAAATGAAAAACTGTTTTTT
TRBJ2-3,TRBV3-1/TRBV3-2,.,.,CASSRRTSTDTQYF,TGTGCCAGCAGCCGGAGGACTAGCACAGATACGCAGTATTTT
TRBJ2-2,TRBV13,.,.,CASSLGRTNTGELFF,TGTGCCAGCAGCTTGGGCCGAACGAACACCGGGGAGCTGTTTTTT
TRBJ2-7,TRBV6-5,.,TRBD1,CASTKRGLGTYEQYF,TGTGCCAGCACCAAAAGGGGGCTCGGCACCTACGAGCAGTACTTC
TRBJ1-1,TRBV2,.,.,CASSDRGGDTEAFF,TGTGCCAGCAGTGACCGGGGGGGGGACACTGAAGCTTTCTTT
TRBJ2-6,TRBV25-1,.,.,CASMSPSGANVLTF,TGTGCCAGCATGAGCCCCTCTGGGGCCAACGTCCTGACTTTC